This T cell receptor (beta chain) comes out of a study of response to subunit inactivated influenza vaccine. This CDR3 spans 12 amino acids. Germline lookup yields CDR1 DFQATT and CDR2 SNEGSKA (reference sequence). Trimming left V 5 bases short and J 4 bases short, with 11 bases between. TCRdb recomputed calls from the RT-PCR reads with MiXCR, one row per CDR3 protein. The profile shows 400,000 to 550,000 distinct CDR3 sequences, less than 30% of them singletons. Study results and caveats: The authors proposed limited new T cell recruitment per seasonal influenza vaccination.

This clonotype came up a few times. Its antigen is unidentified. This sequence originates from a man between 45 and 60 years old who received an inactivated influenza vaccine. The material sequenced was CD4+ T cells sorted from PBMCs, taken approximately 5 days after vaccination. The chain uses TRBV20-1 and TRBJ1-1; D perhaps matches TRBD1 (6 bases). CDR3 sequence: CSASGAPTEAFF. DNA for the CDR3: TGCAGTGCTTCAGGGGCCCCCACTGAAGCTTTCTTT.